The source of this T cell receptor (beta chain) is a study of cytomegalovirus exposure and HLA in healthy donors. PCR employed 60 Vbeta and 13 Jbeta primers. Generated by immunoSEQ multiplex PCR, the TCRdb table keeps only in-frame clones and is missing some. The sample has 85,000 to 100,000 clones; about nine tenths are singletons. The sequence came from a man between 18 and 29 years old in good health and CMV-seronegative. Sequenced material: PBMCs.

Here the CDR3 reads CAISGQFRDTQYF. DNA of the CDR3: TGTGCCATCAGTGGGCAGTTCAGGGATACGCAGTATTTT. The chain has TRBV10-3 and TRBJ2-3, with unresolved D. Deletions cut 4 bases from V and 6 bases from J, with 11 bases between. Germline CDR1 is ENHRY and CDR2 is SYGVKD. This CDR3 region has 13 residues.